The following is a T cell receptor beta chain sequence with its context. Its antigen is unknown. Per the germline V gene, CDR1 is SGHTA and CDR2 is FQGNSA. The CDR3 totals 16 residues. V was trimmed by 4 bases and J by 2 bases, leaving 16 bases between them. This sample stems from a study of T cell repertoires in cytomegalovirus infection. For the study at large: In the study, CMV epitopes included recently identified HLA-C-restricted and well-studied HLA-B-restricted ones. It was the public TCR beta signatures that indicated both CMV infection and matching HLA type. Study results and caveats: Ex vivo, HLA-C-restricted CMV-specific TCR beta clonotypes prevailed over the rest of the response.

MiXCR, applied by TCRdb to the reads, yields one record per CDR3 protein. The sample includes 550,000 to 700,000 distinct CDR3 sequences, approximately 40% of them seen just once. The receptor comes from a human donor in good health (CMV status not recorded). Some clones in this sample may be carry-over from other donors' samples. Specimen: cultured PBMCs, collected from culture after CMV antigen stimulation. J is TRBJ2-3 and V is TRBV7-2; D might be TRBD2 (6 bases). The CDR3 loop is CASSSLAGPPTDTQYF. The CDR3 nucleotides are TGTGCCAGCAGCTCCCTCGCGGGACCCCCCACAGATACGCAGTATTTT.